This record concerns one T cell receptor (beta chain) sequence. Authors' analysis steps: How many nucleated cells were present was estimated from reference gene primer amplification. Produced via immunoSEQ multiplex PCR; TCRdb's table is partial and in-frame only. V, J and clone size are taken as reported in that table, and D and trimming were inferred from the DNA itself. The sample contains some 200,000 clones, around 87% of which appear only once. CDR1 and CDR2 from the germline V gene are MDHEN and SYDVKM. CDR3 size: 16 residues. Trimming cost V 4 bases and J 7 bases, with 20 bases left between them. The data derive from a study of blood T cell repertoires in COVID-19. Study at large: There were acute and convalescent COVID-19 samples, and they came from the United States, Italy and Spain. T cells, B-cell-depleted T cells, or PBMCs provided the cDNA or gDNA that served as material.

The sequence came from a middle-aged man with active or convalescent COVID-19. The specimen was peripheral blood. The chain couples TRBV28 to TRBJ1-5, with a weak D call TRBD1 (6 bases). The CDR3 DNA reads as TGTGCCAGCAGTTCCCCCTCGACAGGCTTAGGGCAGCCCCAGCATTTT. Protein product: CASSSPSTGLGQPQHF.